Following are 21 T cell receptor beta chains from one sample sequenced in a study of T cells in Graves' hyperthyroidism and ophthalmopathy (dated by TCRdb to the late 2010s). The library was built by means of multiplex PCR. Sequencing was carried out with an Illumina HiSeq 2000. Amplification of TCR beta CDR3 regions was carried out from RNA transcripts. The TCR CDR3 was subjected to a first round of RT-PCR using the HTBI primer set and the Qiagen OneStep RT-PCR kit. TCRdb reanalyzed the raw reads on its own, using fastp at Q25 for trimming and MiXCR for clone calling, and kept in-frame beta chains. Every entry covers one CDR3 protein and lists the most common genes and DNA from its rows. The sample includes 490,000 or so distinct CDR3 sequences, with about 20% observed a single time. Around 50% of the sample goes to the ten largest clones. Input material: blood. The receptor set was obtained from a woman between 65 and 79 years old with Graves' ophthalmopathy.

There are a few counts of this clonotype. The chain carries TRBV12-3 or TRBV12-4 and TRBJ1-1; D call uncertain. Trimming pared 6 bases from V and 11 bases from J, leaving 10 bases between. CDR3 length: 10 amino acids. DNA of the CDR3: TGTGCCAGCAGAATAAAAGGGGCTTTCTTT. Translating gives CASRIKGAFF.

The chain is built from TRBV5-4 and TRBJ2-5; TRBD2 matches at 13 bases. With 6 bases clipped from V and 1 base from J, the junction kept 9 bases outside the gene matches. Germline CDR1 and CDR2: SGHNT and YYREEE (reference sequence). The CDR3 extends over 17 amino acids. The CDR3 nucleotides are TGTGCCAGCACCGGACTAGCGGGAGTTTATGGCCAAGAGACCCAGTACTTC. Encoded protein: CASTGLAGVYGQETQYF.

The chain recombines TRBV11-3 with TRBJ2-2; the match to TRBD1 covers 7 bases. The length of the CDR3 is 15 residues. V was pared by 5 bases and J by 3 bases, with 6 bases of the junction left unmatched. Germline assignment: CDR1 SGHNT and CDR2 YENEEA. In DNA form, the CDR3 reads TGTGCCAGCAGCCAAGGGGGCGCGGACACCGGGGAGCTGTTTTTT. Protein sequence: CASSQGGADTGELFF.

There are a few counts of this clonotype. The chain joins TRBV30 to TRBJ2-2; no clear D gene. The germline V gene has CDR1 GTSNPN and CDR2 SVGIG (reference sequence). CDR3 length: 12 amino acids. V lost 3 bases to trimming and J lost 4 bases, with 6 bases between them. This chain's CDR3 is CAWSRGTGELFF. In DNA, the CDR3 is TGTGCCTGGAGCCGCGGCACCGGGGAGCTGTTTTTT. Complete variable domain (other parts from reference TRBV30 and TRBJ2-2): SQTIHQWPATLVQPVGSPLSLECTVEGTSNPNLYWYRQAAGRGLQLLFYSVGIGQISSEVPQNLSASRPQDRQFILSSKKLLLSDSGFYLCAWSRGTGELFFGEGSRLTVL.

This chain connects TRBV28 to TRBJ1-6; D not resolved. V was trimmed by 5 bases and J by 4 bases, leaving 15 bases between them. The CDR3 runs to 16 residues. The germline V gene has CDR1 MDHEN and CDR2 SYDVKM. CDR3 nucleotides: TGTGCCAGCAGTCCGGGATCGGACTTTTATAATTCACCCCTCCACTTT. It yields the protein CASSPGSDFYNSPLHF.

The table lists this clonotype with a few counts. This chain links TRBV2 with TRBJ1-6, with D unresolved. CDR1 SNHLY and CDR2 FYNNEI come from the germline V gene. Trimming shortened V by 4 bases and J by 6 bases, and 16 bases separated the two germline ends. CDR3 size: 16 residues. The CDR3 reads CASSVTVAAGNSPLHF. CDR3 nucleotides: TGTGCCAGCAGTGTAACTGTCGCCGCGGGTAATTCACCCCTCCACTTT.

This sequence joins TRBV6-1 and TRBJ2-2; 13 bases agree with TRBD2. CDR1 and CDR2 (germline): MNHNS, SASEGT. The trim removed 6 bases at V and 6 bases at J, leaving 7 bases unmatched. The CDR3 is 16 amino acids. For the CDR3, the DNA is TGTGCCAGCAGCCAAGGGGGGACTAGCGGGGCCGGGGAGCTGTTTTTT. Its translation: CASSQGGTSGAGELFF.

This clonotype has at least ten counts. This chain joins TRBV2 and TRBJ2-7, with D possibly matching TRBD1 (6 bases). Trimming pared 10 bases from V and 6 bases from J, leaving 16 bases between. The CDR3 extends over 12 amino acids. Germline assignment: CDR1 SNHLY and CDR2 FYNNEI. This chain's CDR3 is CAILQGYGEQYF. The CDR3 bases are TGTGCCATCTTACAGGGTTATGGCGAGCAGTACTTC.

For the CDR3, the DNA is TGCGCCAGCAGCTTGGAGGGGAATGAAAAACTGTTTTTT. Translating gives CASSLEGNEKLFF. This chain connects TRBV5-1 to TRBJ1-4; a possible D gene is TRBD1 (5 bases). This CDR3 contains 13 residues. Trimming pared 0 bases from V and 5 bases from J, leaving 5 bases between. CDR1 is SGHRS, CDR2 YFSETQ, per germline.

This clonotype was found a few times. The DNA of the CDR3 is TGTGCCAGTAGTATCGGGGGGACAGGGGAGACCCAGTACTTC. Translation: CASSIGGTGETQYF. This chain uses TRBV19 with TRBJ2-5; TRBD1 agrees at 9 bases. The CDR3 runs to 14 residues. Losses at the gene ends were 3 bases for V and 5 bases for J; bases not matched to a gene: 4. The germline CDR1 and CDR2 sequences are LNHDA and SQIVND (reference sequence).

This rearrangement joins TRBV7-9 to TRBJ1-1; 7 nucleotides align to TRBD1. Germline CDR1 is SEHNR and CDR2 is FQNEAQ (reference sequence). J gave up 7 bases and V 2 bases, and 10 bases lay outside the gene matches. The CDR3 length is 15 residues. CDR3 DNA sequence: TGTGCCAGCAGCTTACCGAGACAGGGAGGGGTTGAAGCTTTCTTT. It encodes CASSLPRQGGVEAFF.

The CDR3 DNA reads TGTGCCACCAGCAGAGACAGGTCGAACACCGGGGAGCTGTTTTTT. Translation: CATSRDRSNTGELFF. The chain links TRBV15 to TRBJ2-2; D gene uncertain. The V gene lost 0 bases and the J gene lost 0 bases, with 5 bases spanning the gap. CDR1 LNHNV and CDR2 YYDKDF come from the germline V gene (reference sequence). The CDR3 runs to 15 residues.

J is TRBJ2-1 and V is TRBV6-1, with 12 bases that match TRBD2. The CDR3 is made up of 14 amino acids. The junction had 4 bases not matched to a gene; V was cut back by 4 bases and J by 9 bases. CDR1 is MNHNS and CDR2 is SASEGT in the germline V gene. Here the CDR3 reads CASSGLAGASEQFF. DNA of the CDR3: TGTGCCAGCAGTGGACTAGCGGGAGCGAGTGAGCAGTTCTTC.

The gene calls are TRBV20-1 and TRBJ2-5; 7 bases line up with TRBD1. Germline V CDR1 and CDR2: DFQATT, SNEGSKA (reference sequence). The CDR3 covers 15 residues. J lost 2 bases, V lost 1 base, and 7 bases had no gene match. Written as DNA, the CDR3 is TGCAGTGCTAGAGCGCCGGGCAGGGGGCAAGAGACCCAGTACTTC. It yields the protein CSARAPGRGQETQYF.

There are many counts of this clonotype. This chain links TRBV6-2 or TRBV6-3 with TRBJ1-1; weak D call: TRBD1 (6 bases). This CDR3 spans 16 amino acids. Trimming pared 2 bases from V and 2 bases from J, leaving 15 bases between. Germline V gives CDR1 MNHEY, CDR2 SVGEGT. The CDR3 nucleotides are TGTGCCAGCAGTTACGGCGGGTGGGGGCTAAACACTGAAGCTTTCTTT. It encodes CASSYGGWGLNTEAFF.

This clonotype occurred a few times. One junction end disagrees with the germline gene, perhaps due to a read error. V is TRBV3-1 and J is TRBJ2-3; D is possibly TRBD2 (5 bases). This CDR3 has 11 residues. The V gene's germline CDR1 is LGHDT and CDR2 YNNKEL (reference sequence). The CDR3 region has the DNA TGTGCCAGTAGCCTGGGAGAGGAGCAGTATTTT. This translates into CASSLGEEQYF.

This clonotype was picked up a small number of times. J is TRBJ1-1 and V is TRBV28; no clear D gene. The CDR3 loop spans 13 amino acids. Germline CDR1 and CDR2: MDHEN and SYDVKM. V lost 8 bases and J 2 bases, leaving 12 bases between the germline ends. The CDR3 region has the DNA TGTGCCAGCGGGGTGGCCCCTAACACTGAAGCTTTCTTT. This codes for CASGVAPNTEAFF.

The chain recombines TRBV20-1 with TRBJ2-7; TRBD1 might be the D (5 bases). From germline, CDR1 is DFQATT and CDR2 SNEGSKA (reference sequence). The V end lost 3 bases, the J end lost 2 bases, and 8 bases lay between the germline ends. The CDR3 loop spans 12 amino acids. CDR3 sequence reads: CSASPGTYEQYF. DNA for the CDR3: TGCAGTGCTAGCCCAGGGACCTACGAGCAGTACTTC.

The chain couples TRBV20-1 to TRBJ2-3; possibly TRBD2 for D (5 bases). Trimming pared 3 bases from V and 5 bases from J, leaving 18 bases between. This CDR3 has 15 residues. Per the germline V gene, CDR1 is DFQATT and CDR2 is SNEGSKA (reference sequence). The CDR3 bases are TGCAGTGCTAGTAGAGGACTCCCATCAGGAGATACGCAGTATTTT. This translates into CSASRGLPSGDTQYF.

This clonotype appeared many times. The gene calls are TRBV7-9 and TRBJ2-5; 7 nucleotides line up with TRBD2. CDR3 size: 15 residues. V lost 5 bases and J lost 2; bases outside the gene matches: 8. Germline CDR1 reads SEHNR; CDR2 reads FQNEAQ (reference sequence). The DNA for the CDR3 is TGTGCCAGCAGCGTCCACGGGGGGAGGCAAGAGACCCAGTACTTC. Its protein is CASSVHGGRQETQYF. Combining the CDR3 with reference TRBV7-9 and TRBJ2-5 gives the whole variable domain DTGVSQNPRHKITKRGQNVTFRCDPISEHNRLYWYRQTLGQGPEFLTYFQNEAQLEKSRLLSDRFSAERPKGSFSTLEIQRTEQGDSAMYLCASSVHGGRQETQYFGPGTRLLVL.

This clonotype was seen more than once but under ten times. The chain uses TRBV30 and TRBJ1-4; D possibly corresponds to TRBD1 (5 bases). CDR3 length equals 15 residues. CDR1 is GTSNPN and CDR2 is SVGIG in the germline V gene (reference sequence). Trimming stripped 1 base from V and 1 base from J, with 10 bases between. CDR3 loop: CAWSGGLKTNEKLFF. The CDR3 bases are TGTGCCTGGAGTGGGGGACTGAAAACTAATGAAAAACTGTTTTTT.